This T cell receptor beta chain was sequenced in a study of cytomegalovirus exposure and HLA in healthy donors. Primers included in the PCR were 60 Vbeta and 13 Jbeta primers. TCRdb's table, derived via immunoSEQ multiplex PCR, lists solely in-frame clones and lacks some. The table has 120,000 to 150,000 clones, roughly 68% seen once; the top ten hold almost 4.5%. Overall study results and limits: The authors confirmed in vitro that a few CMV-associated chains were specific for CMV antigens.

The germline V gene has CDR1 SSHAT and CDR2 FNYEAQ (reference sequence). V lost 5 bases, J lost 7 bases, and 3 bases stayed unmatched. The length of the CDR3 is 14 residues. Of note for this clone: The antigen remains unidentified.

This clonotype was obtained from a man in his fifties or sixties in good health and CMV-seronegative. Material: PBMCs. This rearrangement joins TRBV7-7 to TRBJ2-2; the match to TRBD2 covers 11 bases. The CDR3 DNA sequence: TGTGCCAGCAGCCTAGGGACTAGCGGCGGGGAGCTGTTTTTT. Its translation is CASSLGTSGGELFF.